This paragraph reports one TCR beta chain. Its cognate antigen is unknown. TCRdb's copy holds only in-frame clones and misses some; the assay was immunoSEQ multiplex PCR. This sample has about 57,000 clones, with 85% to 90% found just once. The data were taken from a study of graft-versus-host responses after intestinal transplantation. Study overall: Recipients had transplants, and these were multivisceral, liver-intestinal, or isolated intestinal. General study points: There was an association between peak levels of circulating GvH clones and early post-transplant HvG declines. The recipient marrow held GvH clones, and some of them showed up first in ileum or blood.

The CDR3 has 16 residues. V lost 6 bases and J lost 5; bases outside the gene matches: 14. In germline, CDR1 is MDHEN, CDR2 SYDVKM. The rearrangement joins TRBV28 to TRBJ2-3; 7 nucleotides agree with TRBD1. The input for sequencing was PBMCs, taken 26 days after transplant. This receptor was identified in a human patient who received an intestinal transplant, so some T cells may come from the graft donor. CDR3 coding DNA: TGTGCCAGCAGCTTGACCGACAGGGTTTTAGGAGATACGCAGTATTTT. Protein sequence: CASSLTDRVLGDTQYF.